This T cell receptor beta chain was obtained from a study of blood T cell repertoires in COVID-19. Across the whole study: Italy, Spain and the United States were the sources of the convalescent and acute COVID-19 samples.

V was pared by 2 bases and J by 4 bases, with 13 bases between. CDR1 and CDR2 (germline): SGDLS, YYNGEE. The CDR3 covers 16 residues. This table comes from immunoSEQ multiplex PCR, and its TCRdb copy is limited to in-frame clones, with some not included. This sample has roughly 50,000 clones, with about 90% found just once. The source is a man older than 75 with acute or convalescent COVID-19. The chain has TRBV9 and TRBJ2-6, with a possible D match to TRBD2 (5 bases). Input material: peripheral blood. The CDR3 sequence is CASSVARVPGANVLTF. CDR3 coding DNA: TGTGCCAGCAGCGTCGCGAGGGTCCCCGGGGCCAACGTCCTGACTTTC.